These T cell receptor beta chains were read from a single sample in a study of CD8 T cells in ankylosing spondylitis. TCRdb reprocessed the 5' RACE reads with MiXCR, giving one entry per CDR3 protein. The data contain under 300,000 distinct CDR3 sequences, roughly 8.6% of them singletons. Input material: blood, either unsorted or a sorted T cell fraction (not recorded which). These receptors all come from a male donor with ankylosing spondylitis or in good health (not recorded which). CDR3s include the opening cysteine and the closing phenylalanine or tryptophan. The D gene is left open where the match is weak. Clone size is given for some rows only: seen once, a few or many times, or a class if the clone is expanded.

v_call	d_call	j_call	clone_size	cdr3_aa	cdr3_nt
TRBV7-3	-	TRBJ2-2	many	CASSYSTRIGYTGELFF	TGTGCCAGCAGCTACTCAACCCGGATCGGGTACACCGGGGAGCTGTTTTTT
TRBV7-9	-	TRBJ2-5	few	CASSSPWVETQYF	TGTGCCAGCAGCAGCCCGTGGGTGGAGACCCAGTACTTC
TRBV6-2/TRBV6-3	-	TRBJ1-1	once	CASTGRGAEAFF	TGTGCCAGCACCGGGAGAGGGGCCGAAGCTTTCTTT
TRBV29-1	-	TRBJ2-3	few	CSVEQRSGTDTQYF	TGCAGCGTTGAACAGCGGAGCGGGACAGATACGCAGTATTTT
TRBV30	-	TRBJ2-2	many	CAWSVRRGRAGELFF	TGTGCCTGGAGTGTAAGGAGGGGGAGGGCCGGGGAGCTGTTTTTT
TRBV6-1	TRBD1	TRBJ1-5	few	CASRTKTGSNQPQHF	TGTGCCAGCAGGACCAAGACAGGGAGCAATCAGCCCCAGCATTTT
TRBV6-1	TRBD1	TRBJ1-1	many	CASSPEGQKNTEAFF	TGTGCCAGCAGCCCAGAGGGACAGAAGAACACTGAAGCTTTCTTT
TRBV12-3/TRBV12-4	-	TRBJ1-4	many	CASSWGGDGEKLFF	TGTGCCAGCAGTTGGGGGGGGGACGGTGAAAAACTGTTTTTT
TRBV20-1	-	TRBJ1-1	few	CSAREWNTEAFF	TGCAGCGCCCGAGAGTGGAACACTGAAGCTTTCTTT
TRBV9	-	TRBJ2-5	many	CASSVEGTVQETQYF	TGTGCCAGCAGCGTAGAAGGAACGGTCCAAGAGACCCAGTACTTC
TRBV7-9	-	TRBJ2-1	few	CASSLEGETGFNEQFF	TGTGCCAGCAGCTTAGAGGGGGAGACAGGATTCAATGAGCAGTTCTTC
TRBV25-1	-	TRBJ1-6	many	CASSEGYNSPLHF	TGTGCCAGCAGCGAGGGCTATAATTCACCCCTCCACTTT
TRBV10-3	TRBD1	TRBJ2-1	few	CAIRLERADRLPYNEQFF	TGTGCCATCAGACTTGAAAGGGCGGACAGGCTCCCCTACAATGAGCAGTTCTTC
TRBV19	TRBD1	TRBJ1-6	many	CASSRQGAHNSPLHF	TGTGCCAGTAGTAGACAGGGGGCGCATAATTCACCCCTCCACTTT
TRBV7-9	-	TRBJ1-1	many	CASSLSPQGNTEAFF	TGTGCCAGCAGCTTATCCCCACAGGGCAACACTGAAGCTTTCTTT
TRBV12-3/TRBV12-4	-	TRBJ2-5	-	CASSWAEQETQYF	TGTGCCAGCAGTTGGGCTGAACAAGAGACCCAGTACTTC
TRBV12-3/TRBV12-4	-	TRBJ1-2	many	CASSLPGAYGYTF	TGTGCCAGCAGTTTACCAGGGGCCTATGGCTACACCTTC
TRBV27	-	TRBJ1-2	-	CASSLSIGVAYGYTF	TGTGCCAGCAGTTTAAGTATCGGGGTTGCCTATGGCTACACCTTC
TRBV4-3	TRBD1	TRBJ1-2	-	CASSQDLDRGRSGYTF	TGCGCCAGCAGCCAAGACCTCGACAGGGGGCGTTCCGGCTACACCTTC
TRBV7-2	-	TRBJ1-1	many	CASSLEVGGAFF	TGTGCCAGCAGCTTAGAGGTAGGAGGGGCTTTCTTT
TRBV10-2	-	TRBJ2-2	many	CASLFLMNTGELFF	TGCGCCAGCCTGTTCCTGATGAACACCGGGGAGCTGTTTTTT
TRBV6-2/TRBV6-3	-	TRBJ2-1	many	CASSYGVGGSDEQFF	TGTGCCAGCAGTTACGGGGTAGGGGGTAGTGATGAGCAGTTCTTC
TRBV20-1	TRBD2	TRBJ2-1	-	CSARESGWSGGADEQFF	TGCAGTGCTAGAGAATCTGGGTGGAGCGGGGGGGCCGATGAGCAGTTCTTC
TRBV12-3/TRBV12-4	-	TRBJ1-5	many	CASSSDRGPSESNQPQHF	TGTGCCAGCAGTTCCGACCGGGGCCCTTCTGAGAGCAATCAGCCCCAGCATTTT
TRBV10-3	TRBD1	TRBJ2-2	many	CAINPGTGRTGELFF	TGTGCCATCAATCCGGGGACAGGGAGGACCGGGGAGCTGTTTTTT
TRBV20-1	-	TRBJ2-1	-	CSARSEVYHSYNEQFF	TGCAGTGCTAGGTCCGAAGTTTATCACTCCTACAATGAGCAGTTCTTC